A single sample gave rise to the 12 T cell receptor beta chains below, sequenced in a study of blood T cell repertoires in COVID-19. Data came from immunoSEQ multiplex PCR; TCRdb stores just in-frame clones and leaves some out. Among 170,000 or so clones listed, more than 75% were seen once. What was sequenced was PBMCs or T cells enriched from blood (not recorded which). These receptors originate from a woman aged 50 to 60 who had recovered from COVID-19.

The CDR3: CASSLRVGQLQETQYF. The DNA for the CDR3 is TGCGCCAGCAGCCTCCGCGTTGGACAGCTCCAAGAGACCCAGTACTTC. The J gene is TRBJ2-5, the V gene TRBV5-1, with D maybe TRBD1 (6 bases). Germline V gene data show CDR1 as SGHRS and CDR2 as YFSETQ. The CDR3 consists of 16 residues. Trimming left V 4 bases short and J 1 base short, with 17 bases between.

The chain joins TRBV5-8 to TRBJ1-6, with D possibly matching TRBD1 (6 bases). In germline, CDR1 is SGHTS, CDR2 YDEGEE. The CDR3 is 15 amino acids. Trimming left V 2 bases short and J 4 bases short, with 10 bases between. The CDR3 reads CASSFRTAYNSPLHF. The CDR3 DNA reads TGTGCCAGCAGCTTCCGGACAGCTTATAATTCACCCCTCCACTTT.

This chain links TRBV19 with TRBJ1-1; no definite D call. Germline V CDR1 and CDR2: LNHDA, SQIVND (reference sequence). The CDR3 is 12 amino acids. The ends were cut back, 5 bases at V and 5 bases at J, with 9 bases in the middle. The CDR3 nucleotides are TGTGCCAGTAGTGTTTCAGGAACTGAAGCTTTCTTT. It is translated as CASSVSGTEAFF. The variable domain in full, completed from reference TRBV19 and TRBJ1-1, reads DGGITQSPKYLFRKEGQNVTLSCEQNLNHDAMYWYRQDPGQGLRLIYYSQIVNDFQKGDIAEGYSVSREKKESFPLTVTSAQKNPTAFYLCASSVSGTEAFFGQGTRLTVV.

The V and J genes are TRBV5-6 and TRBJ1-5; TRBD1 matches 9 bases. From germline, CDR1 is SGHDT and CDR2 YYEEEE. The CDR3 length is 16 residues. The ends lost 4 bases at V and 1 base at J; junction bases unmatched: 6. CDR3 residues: CASSPRQGGSNQPQHF. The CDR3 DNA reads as TGTGCCAGCAGCCCCAGACAGGGGGGGAGCAATCAGCCCCAGCATTTT.

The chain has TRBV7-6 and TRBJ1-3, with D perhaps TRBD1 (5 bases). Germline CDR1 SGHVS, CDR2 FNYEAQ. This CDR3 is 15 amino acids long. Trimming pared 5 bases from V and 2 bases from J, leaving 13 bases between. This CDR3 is CASSPTGTPGNTIYF. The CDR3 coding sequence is TGTGCCAGCAGCCCCACCGGGACTCCTGGAAACACCATATATTTT.

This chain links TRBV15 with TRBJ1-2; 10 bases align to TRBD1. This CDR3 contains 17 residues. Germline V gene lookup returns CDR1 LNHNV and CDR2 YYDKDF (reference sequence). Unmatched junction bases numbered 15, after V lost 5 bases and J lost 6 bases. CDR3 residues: CATSGGTGDPRAHGYTF. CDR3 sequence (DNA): TGTGCCACCAGCGGCGGGACAGGGGACCCTCGGGCCCATGGCTACACCTTC.

The CDR3 loop is CASSMPGSGNTIYF. CDR3 sequence (DNA): TGTGCCAGTAGTATGCCGGGCTCTGGAAACACCATATATTTT. This sequence joins TRBV19 and TRBJ1-3; unclear D gene. Germline values: CDR1 LNHDA, CDR2 SQIVND (reference sequence). CDR3 size: 14 residues. The germline V and J ends were trimmed by 3 bases and 0 bases, with 6 bases remaining between them.

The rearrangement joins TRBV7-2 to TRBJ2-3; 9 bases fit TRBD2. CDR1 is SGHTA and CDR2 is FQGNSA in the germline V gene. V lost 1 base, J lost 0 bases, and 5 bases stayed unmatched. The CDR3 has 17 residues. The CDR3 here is CASSLVATSGSTDTQYF. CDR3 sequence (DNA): TGTGCCAGCAGCTTAGTTGCAACTAGCGGGAGCACAGATACGCAGTATTTT.

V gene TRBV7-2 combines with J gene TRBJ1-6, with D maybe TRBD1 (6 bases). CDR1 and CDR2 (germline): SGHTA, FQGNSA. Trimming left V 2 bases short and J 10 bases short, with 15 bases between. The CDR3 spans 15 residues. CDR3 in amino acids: CASSLSGGQGSPLHF. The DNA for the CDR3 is TGTGCCAGCAGCTTATCGGGGGGGCAAGGATCACCCCTCCACTTT. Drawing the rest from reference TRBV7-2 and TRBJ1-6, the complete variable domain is GAGVSQSPSNKVTEKGKDVELRCDPISGHTALYWYRQSLGQGLEFLIYFQGNSAPDKSGLPSDRFSAERTGGSVSTLTIQRTQQEDSAVYLCASSLSGGQGSPLHFGNGTRLTVT.

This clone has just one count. The CDR3 region has the DNA TGTGCCAGCAGTTACCTGGTGGGCGGGGCGAACACTGAAGCTTTCTTT. It is translated as CASSYLVGGANTEAFF. V usage is TRBV6-5 and J usage is TRBJ1-1; weak D call: TRBD1 (5 bases). The CDR3 extends over 16 amino acids. V dropped 2 bases and J dropped 1 base, with 14 bases sitting between them. CDR1 and CDR2 (germline): MNHEY, SVGAGI.

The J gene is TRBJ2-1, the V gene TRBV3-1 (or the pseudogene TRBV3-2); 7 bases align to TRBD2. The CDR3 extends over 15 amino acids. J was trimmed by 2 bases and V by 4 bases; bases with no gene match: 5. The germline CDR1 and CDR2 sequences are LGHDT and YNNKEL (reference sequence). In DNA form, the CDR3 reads TGTGCCAGCAGCCGCCAGCGGGGACCCTACAATGAGCAGTTCTTC. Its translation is CASSRQRGPYNEQFF.

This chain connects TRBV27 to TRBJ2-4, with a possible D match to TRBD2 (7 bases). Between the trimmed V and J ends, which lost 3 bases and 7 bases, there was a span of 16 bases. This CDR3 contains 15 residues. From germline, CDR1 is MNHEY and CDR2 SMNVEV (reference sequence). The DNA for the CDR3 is TGTGCCAGCAGTTTGTCCTTGGGGAGGGGGAACATTCAGTACTTC. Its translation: CASSLSLGRGNIQYF.